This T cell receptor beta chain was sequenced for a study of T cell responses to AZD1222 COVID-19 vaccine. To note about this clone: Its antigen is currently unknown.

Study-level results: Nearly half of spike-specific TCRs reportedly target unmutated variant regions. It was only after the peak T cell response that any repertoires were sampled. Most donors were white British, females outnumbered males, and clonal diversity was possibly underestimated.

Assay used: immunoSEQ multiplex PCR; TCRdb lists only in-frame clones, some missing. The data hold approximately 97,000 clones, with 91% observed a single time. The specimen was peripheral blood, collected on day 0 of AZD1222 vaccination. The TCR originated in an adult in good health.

The CDR3 loop reads CASSPPGTGQETQYF. CDR3 in DNA: TGTGCCAGCAGTCCCCCCGGGACAGGGCAGGAGACCCAGTACTTC. The V gene is TRBV2, the J gene TRBJ2-5; 9 bases are shared with TRBD1. V lost 5 bases and J lost 5; bases outside the gene matches: 9. This CDR3 has 15 residues. Germline lookup yields CDR1 SNHLY and CDR2 FYNNEI.